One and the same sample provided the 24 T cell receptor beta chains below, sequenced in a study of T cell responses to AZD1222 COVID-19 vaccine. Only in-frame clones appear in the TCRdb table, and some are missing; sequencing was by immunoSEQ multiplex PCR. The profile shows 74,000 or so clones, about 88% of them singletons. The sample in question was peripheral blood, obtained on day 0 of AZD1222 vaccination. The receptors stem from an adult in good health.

This chain's CDR3 is CASSDKRGSGNTIYF. The CDR3 DNA follows: TGCGCCAGCAGCGATAAACGGGGCTCTGGAAACACCATATATTTT. This chain uses TRBV5-1 with TRBJ1-3; D unclear. The CDR3 loop spans 15 amino acids. Germline loops: CDR1 SGHRS, CDR2 YFSETQ. The V and J ends lost 4 bases and 0 bases respectively, with 11 bases between them.

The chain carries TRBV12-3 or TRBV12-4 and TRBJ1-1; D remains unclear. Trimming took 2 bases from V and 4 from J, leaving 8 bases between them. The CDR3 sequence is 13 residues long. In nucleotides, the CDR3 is TGTGCCAGCAGTTTACTCCAAGGCACTGAAGCTTTCTTT. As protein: CASSLLQGTEAFF.

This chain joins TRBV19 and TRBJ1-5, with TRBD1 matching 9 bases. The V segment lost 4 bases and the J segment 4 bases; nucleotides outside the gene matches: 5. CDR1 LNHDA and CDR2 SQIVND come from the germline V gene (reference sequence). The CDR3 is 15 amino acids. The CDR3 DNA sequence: TGTGCCAGTAGTAGGGGGACAGGGAGGAATCAGCCCCAGCATTTT. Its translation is CASSRGTGRNQPQHF.

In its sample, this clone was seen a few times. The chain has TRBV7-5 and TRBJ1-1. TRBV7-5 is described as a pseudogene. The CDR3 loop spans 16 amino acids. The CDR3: CARSLVGLGRRTEAFF. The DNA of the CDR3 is TGTGCCAGAAGCTTAGTTGGCCTGGGACGGCGGACTGAAGCTTTCTTT.

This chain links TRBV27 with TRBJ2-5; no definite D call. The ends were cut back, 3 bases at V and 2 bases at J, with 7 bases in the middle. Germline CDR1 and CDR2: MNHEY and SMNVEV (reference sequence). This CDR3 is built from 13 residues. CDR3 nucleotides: TGTGCCAGCAGTTTGAGCGAACAAGAGACCCAGTACTTC. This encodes CASSLSEQETQYF.

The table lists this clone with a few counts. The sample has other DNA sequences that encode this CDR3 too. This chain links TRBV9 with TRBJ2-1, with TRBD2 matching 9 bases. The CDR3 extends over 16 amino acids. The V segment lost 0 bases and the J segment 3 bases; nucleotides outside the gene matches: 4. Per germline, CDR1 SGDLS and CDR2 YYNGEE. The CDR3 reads CASSVGLAGSYNEQFF. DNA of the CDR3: TGTGCCAGCAGCGTAGGGCTAGCGGGGAGCTACAATGAGCAGTTCTTC.

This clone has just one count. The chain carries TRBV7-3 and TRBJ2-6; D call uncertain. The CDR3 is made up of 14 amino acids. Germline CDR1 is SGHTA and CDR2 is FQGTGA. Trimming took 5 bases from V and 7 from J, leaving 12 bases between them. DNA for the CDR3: TGTGCCAGCAGCCCCCTGCCTACCGCCAACGTCCTGACTTTC. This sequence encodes CASSPLPTANVLTF.

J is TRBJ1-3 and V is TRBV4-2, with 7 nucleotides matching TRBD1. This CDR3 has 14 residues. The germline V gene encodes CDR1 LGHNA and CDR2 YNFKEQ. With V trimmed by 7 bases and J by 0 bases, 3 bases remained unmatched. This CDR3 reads CASTPGGSGNTIYF. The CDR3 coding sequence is TGTGCCAGCACCCCAGGGGGCTCTGGAAACACCATATATTTT.

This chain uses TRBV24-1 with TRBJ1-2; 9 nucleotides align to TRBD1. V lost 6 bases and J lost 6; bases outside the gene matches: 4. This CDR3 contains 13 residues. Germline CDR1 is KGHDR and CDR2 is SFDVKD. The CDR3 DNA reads TGTGCCACCAGTTCAGGGACAGGGAATGGCTACACCTTC. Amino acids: CATSSGTGNGYTF.

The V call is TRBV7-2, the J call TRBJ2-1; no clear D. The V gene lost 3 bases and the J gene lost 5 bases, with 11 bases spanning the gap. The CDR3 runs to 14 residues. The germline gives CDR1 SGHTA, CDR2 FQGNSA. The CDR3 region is CASSFNPANNEQFF. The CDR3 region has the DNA TGTGCCAGCAGCTTTAATCCGGCCAACAATGAGCAGTTCTTC.

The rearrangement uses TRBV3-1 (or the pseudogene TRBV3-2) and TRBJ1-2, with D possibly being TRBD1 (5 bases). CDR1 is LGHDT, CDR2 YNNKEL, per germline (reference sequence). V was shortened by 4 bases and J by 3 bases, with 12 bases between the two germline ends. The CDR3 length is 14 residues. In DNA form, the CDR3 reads TGTGCCAGCAGCCTCTCGGGGGGGGACTATGGCTACACCTTC. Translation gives CASSLSGGDYGYTF.

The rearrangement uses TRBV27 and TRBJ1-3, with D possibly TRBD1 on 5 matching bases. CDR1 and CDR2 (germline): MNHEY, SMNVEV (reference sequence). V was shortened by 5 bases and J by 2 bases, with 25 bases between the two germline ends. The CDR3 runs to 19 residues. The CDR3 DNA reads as TGTGCCAGCAGTCTACGACCACCCCCGGGGCGCGGAACTGGAAACACCATATATTTT. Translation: CASSLRPPPGRGTGNTIYF.

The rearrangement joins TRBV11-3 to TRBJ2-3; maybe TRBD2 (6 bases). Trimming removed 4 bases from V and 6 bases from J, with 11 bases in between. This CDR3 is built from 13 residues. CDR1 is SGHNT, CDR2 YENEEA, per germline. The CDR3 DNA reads TGTGCCAGCAGCTCATACGGGAGCGATACGCAGTATTTT. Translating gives CASSSYGSDTQYF.

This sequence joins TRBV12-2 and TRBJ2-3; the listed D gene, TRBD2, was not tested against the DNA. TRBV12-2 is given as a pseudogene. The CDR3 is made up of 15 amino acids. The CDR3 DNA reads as TGTGCAAGTCCTCCTGGGAGCGGGGATGAAGATACGCAGTATTTT. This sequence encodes CASPPGSGDEDTQYF.

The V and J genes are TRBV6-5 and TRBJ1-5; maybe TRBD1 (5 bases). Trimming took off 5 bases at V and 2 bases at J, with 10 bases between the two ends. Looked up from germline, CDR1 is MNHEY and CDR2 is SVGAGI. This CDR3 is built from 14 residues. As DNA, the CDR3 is TGTGCCAGCAGTCCAGGGTTAGGCAATCAGCCCCAGCATTTT. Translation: CASSPGLGNQPQHF.

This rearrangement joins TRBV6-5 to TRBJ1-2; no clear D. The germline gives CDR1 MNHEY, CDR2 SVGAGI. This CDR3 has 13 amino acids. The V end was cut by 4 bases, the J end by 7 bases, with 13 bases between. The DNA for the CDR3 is TGTGCCAGCAGTTCCCCGGTAGGCCCTGGCTACACCTTC. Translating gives CASSSPVGPGYTF.

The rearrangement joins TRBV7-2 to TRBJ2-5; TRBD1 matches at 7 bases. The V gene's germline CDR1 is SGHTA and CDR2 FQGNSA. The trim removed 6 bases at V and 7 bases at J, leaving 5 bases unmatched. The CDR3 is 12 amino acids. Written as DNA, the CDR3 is TGTGCCAGCAGTTACAGGGGTCGGACCCAGTACTTC. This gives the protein CASSYRGRTQYF.

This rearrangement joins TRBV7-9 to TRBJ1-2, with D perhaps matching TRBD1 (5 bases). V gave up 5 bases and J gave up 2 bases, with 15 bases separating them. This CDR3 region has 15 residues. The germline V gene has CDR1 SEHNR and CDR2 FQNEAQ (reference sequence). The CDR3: CASSPLGLSNYGYTF. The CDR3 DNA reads TGTGCCAGCAGCCCCCTGGGACTGAGCAACTATGGCTACACCTTC.

CDR3 loop: CATGWGDYNEQFF. DNA of the CDR3: TGTGCCACCGGATGGGGGGACTACAATGAGCAGTTCTTC. The chain has TRBV19 and TRBJ2-1; a possible D gene is TRBD2 (6 bases). CDR3 length: 13 residues. The V end was cut by 10 bases, the J end by 3 bases, with 13 bases between. CDR1 is LNHDA, CDR2 SQIVND, per germline (reference sequence).

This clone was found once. The CDR3 protein is CATSRYRDPGLRELFF. In nucleotides, the CDR3 is TGTGCCACCAGCAGATACCGGGACCCGGGTCTGAGGGAGCTGTTTTTT. The gene calls are TRBV15 and TRBJ2-2; D assignment may be TRBD1 or TRBD2 (5 bases each). V dropped 2 bases and J dropped 9 bases, with 19 bases sitting between them. The germline V gene has CDR1 LNHNV and CDR2 YYDKDF (reference sequence). The CDR3 spans 16 residues.

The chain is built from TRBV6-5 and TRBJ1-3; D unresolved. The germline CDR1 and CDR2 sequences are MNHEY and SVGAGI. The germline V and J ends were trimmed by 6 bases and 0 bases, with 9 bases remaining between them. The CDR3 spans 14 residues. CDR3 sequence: CASSQDPSGNTIYF. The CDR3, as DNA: TGTGCCAGCAGCCAGGATCCCTCTGGAAACACCATATATTTT.

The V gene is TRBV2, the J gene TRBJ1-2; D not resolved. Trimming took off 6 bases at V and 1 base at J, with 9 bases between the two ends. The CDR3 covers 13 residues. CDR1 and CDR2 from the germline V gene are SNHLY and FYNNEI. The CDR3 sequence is CASRGPNNYGYTF. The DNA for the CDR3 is TGTGCCAGCAGAGGACCGAATAACTATGGCTACACCTTC.

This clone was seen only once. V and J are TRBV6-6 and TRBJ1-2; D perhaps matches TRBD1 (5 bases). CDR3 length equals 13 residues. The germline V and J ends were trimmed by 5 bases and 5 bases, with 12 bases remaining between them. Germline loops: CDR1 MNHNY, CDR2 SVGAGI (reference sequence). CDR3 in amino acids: CASSGTTIYGYTF. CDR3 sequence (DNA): TGTGCCAGCAGTGGGACTACAATTTATGGCTACACCTTC.

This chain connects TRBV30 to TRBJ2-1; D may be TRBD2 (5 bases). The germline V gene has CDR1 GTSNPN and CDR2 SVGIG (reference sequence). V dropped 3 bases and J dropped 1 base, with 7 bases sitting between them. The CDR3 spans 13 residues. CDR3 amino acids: CAWSRGSYNEQFF. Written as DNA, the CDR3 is TGTGCCTGGAGCCGGGGTTCCTACAATGAGCAGTTCTTC. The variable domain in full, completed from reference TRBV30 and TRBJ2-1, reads SQTIHQWPATLVQPVGSPLSLECTVEGTSNPNLYWYRQAAGRGLQLLFYSVGIGQISSEVPQNLSASRPQDRQFILSSKKLLLSDSGFYLCAWSRGSYNEQFFGPGTRLTVL.